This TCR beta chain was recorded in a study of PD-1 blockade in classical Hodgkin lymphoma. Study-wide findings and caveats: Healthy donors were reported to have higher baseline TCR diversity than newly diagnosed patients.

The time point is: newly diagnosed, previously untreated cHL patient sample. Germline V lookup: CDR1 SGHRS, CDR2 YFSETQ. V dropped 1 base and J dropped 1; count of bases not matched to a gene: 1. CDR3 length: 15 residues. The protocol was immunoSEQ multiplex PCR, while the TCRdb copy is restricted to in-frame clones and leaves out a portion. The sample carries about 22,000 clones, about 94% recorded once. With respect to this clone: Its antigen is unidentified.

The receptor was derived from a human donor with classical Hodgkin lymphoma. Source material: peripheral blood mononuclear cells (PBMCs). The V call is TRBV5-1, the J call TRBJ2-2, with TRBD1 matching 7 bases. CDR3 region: CASSLRQGNTGELFF. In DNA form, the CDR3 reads TGCGCCAGCAGCTTGAGACAGGGGAACACCGGGGAGCTGTTTTTT.